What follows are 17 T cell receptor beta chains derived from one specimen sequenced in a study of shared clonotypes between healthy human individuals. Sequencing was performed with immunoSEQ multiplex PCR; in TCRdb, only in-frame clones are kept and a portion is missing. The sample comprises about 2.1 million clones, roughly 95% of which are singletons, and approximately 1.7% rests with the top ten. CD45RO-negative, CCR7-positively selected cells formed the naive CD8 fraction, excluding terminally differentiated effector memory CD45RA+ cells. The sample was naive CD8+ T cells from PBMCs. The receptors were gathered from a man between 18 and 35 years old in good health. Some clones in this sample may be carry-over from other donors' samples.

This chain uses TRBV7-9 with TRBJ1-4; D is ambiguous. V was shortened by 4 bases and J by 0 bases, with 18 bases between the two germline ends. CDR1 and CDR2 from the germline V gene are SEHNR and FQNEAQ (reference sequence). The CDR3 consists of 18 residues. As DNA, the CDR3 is TGTGCCAGCAGCTCTTCCTCCGAACTCCGGGCAACTAATGAAAAACTGTTTTTT. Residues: CASSSSSELRATNEKLFF.

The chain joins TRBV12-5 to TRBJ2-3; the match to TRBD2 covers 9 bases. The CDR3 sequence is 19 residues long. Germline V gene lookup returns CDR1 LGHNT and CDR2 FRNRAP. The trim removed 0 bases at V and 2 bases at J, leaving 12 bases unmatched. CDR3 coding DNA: TGTGCTAGTGGTTTGGTAGCGCTAGCGGGGACCCCTTTCACAGATACGCAGTATTTT. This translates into CASGLVALAGTPFTDTQYF.

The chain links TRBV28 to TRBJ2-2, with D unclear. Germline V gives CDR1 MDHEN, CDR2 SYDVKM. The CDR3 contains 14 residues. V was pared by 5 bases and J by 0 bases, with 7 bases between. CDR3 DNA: TGTGCCAGCAGTGCGGTCCCGAACACCGGGGAGCTGTTTTTT. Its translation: CASSAVPNTGELFF.

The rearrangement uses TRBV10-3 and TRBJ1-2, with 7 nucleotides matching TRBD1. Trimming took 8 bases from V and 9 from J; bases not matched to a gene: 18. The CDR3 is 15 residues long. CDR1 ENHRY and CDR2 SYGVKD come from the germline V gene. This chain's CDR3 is CAIDPGQPSEESYTF. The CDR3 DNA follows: TGTGCCATCGACCCGGGACAGCCGTCCGAGGAGAGCTACACCTTC.

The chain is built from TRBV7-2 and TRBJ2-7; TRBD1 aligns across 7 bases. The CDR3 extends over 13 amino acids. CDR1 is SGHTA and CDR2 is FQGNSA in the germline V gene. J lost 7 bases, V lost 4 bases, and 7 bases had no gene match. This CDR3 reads CASSSRQGPEQYF. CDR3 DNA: TGTGCCAGCAGCTCACGACAGGGACCAGAGCAGTACTTC.

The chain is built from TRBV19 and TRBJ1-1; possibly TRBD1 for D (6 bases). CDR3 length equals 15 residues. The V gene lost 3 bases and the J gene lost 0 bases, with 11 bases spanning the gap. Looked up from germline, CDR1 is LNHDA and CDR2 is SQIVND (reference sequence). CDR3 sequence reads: CASSMGRGLNTEAFF. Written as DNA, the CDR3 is TGTGCCAGTAGTATGGGCAGGGGCCTGAACACTGAAGCTTTCTTT.

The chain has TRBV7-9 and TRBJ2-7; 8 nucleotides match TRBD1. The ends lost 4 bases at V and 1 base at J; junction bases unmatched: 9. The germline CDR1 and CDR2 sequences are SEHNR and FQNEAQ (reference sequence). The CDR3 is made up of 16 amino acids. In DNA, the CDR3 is TGTGCCAGCAGCTCCCCAGGGGGCACCATGTCCTACGAGCAGTACTTC. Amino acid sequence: CASSSPGGTMSYEQYF.

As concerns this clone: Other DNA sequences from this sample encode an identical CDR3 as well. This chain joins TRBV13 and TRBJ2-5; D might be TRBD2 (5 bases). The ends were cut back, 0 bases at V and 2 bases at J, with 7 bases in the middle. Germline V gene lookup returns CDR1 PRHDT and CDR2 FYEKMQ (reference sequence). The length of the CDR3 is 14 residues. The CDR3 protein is CASSLGRAQETQYF. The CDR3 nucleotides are TGTGCCAGCAGCTTAGGGCGGGCTCAAGAGACCCAGTACTTC.

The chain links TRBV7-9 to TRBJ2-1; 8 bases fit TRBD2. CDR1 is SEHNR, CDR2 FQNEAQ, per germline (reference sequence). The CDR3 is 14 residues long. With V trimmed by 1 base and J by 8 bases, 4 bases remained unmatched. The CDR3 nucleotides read TGTGCCAGCAGCTTAGGGACTAGCATATATGAGCAGTTCTTC. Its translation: CASSLGTSIYEQFF.

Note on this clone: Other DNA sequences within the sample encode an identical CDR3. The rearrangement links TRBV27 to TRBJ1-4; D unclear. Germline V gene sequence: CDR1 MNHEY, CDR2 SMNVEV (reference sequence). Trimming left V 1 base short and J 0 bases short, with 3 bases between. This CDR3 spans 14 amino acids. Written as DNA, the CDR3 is TGTGCCAGCAGTTTATATGCAACTAATGAAAAACTGTTTTTT. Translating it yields CASSLYATNEKLFF.

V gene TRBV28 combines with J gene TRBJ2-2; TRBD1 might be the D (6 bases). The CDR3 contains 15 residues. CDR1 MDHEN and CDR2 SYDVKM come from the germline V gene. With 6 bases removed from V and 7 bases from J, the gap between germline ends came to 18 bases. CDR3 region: CASRNKQGSGGELFF. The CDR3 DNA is TGTGCCAGCAGGAACAAACAGGGATCGGGCGGGGAGCTGTTTTTT.

The CDR3 DNA is TGCGCCAGCAGCTTAAGACTAGCGGGAGATTCCTACGAGCAGTACTTC. Encoded protein: CASSLRLAGDSYEQYF. The J gene is TRBJ2-7, the V gene TRBV5-1, with 12 bases matching TRBD2. Germline V CDR1 and CDR2: SGHRS, YFSETQ. V dropped 2 bases and J dropped 1; count of bases not matched to a gene: 4. This CDR3 spans 16 amino acids.

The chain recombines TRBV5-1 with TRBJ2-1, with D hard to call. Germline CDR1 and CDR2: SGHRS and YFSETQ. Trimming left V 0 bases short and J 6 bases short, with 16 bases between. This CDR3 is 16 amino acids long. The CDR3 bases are TGCGCCAGCAGCTTGGGGCTGATTCGTAATTCCAATGAGCAGTTCTTC. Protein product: CASSLGLIRNSNEQFF.

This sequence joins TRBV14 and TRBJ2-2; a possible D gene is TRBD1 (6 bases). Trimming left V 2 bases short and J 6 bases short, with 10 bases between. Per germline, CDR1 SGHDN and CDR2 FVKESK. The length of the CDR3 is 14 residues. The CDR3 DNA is TGTGCCAGCAGCCAACAGGGGATTCCCGGGGAGCTGTTTTTT. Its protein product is CASSQQGIPGELFF.

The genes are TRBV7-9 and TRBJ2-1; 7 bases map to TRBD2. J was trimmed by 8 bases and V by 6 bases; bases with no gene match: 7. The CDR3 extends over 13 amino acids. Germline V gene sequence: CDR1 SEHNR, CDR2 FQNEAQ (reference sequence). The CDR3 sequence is CASRPGAGDEQFF. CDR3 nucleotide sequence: TGTGCCAGCAGACCCGGGGCGGGGGATGAGCAGTTCTTC. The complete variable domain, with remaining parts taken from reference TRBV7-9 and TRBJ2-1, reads DTGVSQNPRHKITKRGQNVTFRCDPISEHNRLYWYRQTLGQGPEFLTYFQNEAQLEKSRLLSDRFSAERPKGSFSTLEIQRTEQGDSAMYLCASRPGAGDEQFFGPGTRLTVL.

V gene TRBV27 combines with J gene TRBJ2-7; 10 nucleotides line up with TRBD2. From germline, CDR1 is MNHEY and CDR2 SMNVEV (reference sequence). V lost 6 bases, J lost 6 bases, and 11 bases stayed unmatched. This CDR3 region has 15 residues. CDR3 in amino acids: CASSQPGLALREQYF. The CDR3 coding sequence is TGTGCCAGCAGCCAACCGGGACTAGCGCTTCGCGAGCAGTACTTC.

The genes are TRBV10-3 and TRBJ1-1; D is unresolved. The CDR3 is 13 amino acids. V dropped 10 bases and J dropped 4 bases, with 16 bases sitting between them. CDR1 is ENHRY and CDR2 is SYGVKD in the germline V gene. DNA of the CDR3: TGTGCCACAAAAACAGCGTCTAGCACTGAAGCTTTCTTT. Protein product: CATKTASSTEAFF.